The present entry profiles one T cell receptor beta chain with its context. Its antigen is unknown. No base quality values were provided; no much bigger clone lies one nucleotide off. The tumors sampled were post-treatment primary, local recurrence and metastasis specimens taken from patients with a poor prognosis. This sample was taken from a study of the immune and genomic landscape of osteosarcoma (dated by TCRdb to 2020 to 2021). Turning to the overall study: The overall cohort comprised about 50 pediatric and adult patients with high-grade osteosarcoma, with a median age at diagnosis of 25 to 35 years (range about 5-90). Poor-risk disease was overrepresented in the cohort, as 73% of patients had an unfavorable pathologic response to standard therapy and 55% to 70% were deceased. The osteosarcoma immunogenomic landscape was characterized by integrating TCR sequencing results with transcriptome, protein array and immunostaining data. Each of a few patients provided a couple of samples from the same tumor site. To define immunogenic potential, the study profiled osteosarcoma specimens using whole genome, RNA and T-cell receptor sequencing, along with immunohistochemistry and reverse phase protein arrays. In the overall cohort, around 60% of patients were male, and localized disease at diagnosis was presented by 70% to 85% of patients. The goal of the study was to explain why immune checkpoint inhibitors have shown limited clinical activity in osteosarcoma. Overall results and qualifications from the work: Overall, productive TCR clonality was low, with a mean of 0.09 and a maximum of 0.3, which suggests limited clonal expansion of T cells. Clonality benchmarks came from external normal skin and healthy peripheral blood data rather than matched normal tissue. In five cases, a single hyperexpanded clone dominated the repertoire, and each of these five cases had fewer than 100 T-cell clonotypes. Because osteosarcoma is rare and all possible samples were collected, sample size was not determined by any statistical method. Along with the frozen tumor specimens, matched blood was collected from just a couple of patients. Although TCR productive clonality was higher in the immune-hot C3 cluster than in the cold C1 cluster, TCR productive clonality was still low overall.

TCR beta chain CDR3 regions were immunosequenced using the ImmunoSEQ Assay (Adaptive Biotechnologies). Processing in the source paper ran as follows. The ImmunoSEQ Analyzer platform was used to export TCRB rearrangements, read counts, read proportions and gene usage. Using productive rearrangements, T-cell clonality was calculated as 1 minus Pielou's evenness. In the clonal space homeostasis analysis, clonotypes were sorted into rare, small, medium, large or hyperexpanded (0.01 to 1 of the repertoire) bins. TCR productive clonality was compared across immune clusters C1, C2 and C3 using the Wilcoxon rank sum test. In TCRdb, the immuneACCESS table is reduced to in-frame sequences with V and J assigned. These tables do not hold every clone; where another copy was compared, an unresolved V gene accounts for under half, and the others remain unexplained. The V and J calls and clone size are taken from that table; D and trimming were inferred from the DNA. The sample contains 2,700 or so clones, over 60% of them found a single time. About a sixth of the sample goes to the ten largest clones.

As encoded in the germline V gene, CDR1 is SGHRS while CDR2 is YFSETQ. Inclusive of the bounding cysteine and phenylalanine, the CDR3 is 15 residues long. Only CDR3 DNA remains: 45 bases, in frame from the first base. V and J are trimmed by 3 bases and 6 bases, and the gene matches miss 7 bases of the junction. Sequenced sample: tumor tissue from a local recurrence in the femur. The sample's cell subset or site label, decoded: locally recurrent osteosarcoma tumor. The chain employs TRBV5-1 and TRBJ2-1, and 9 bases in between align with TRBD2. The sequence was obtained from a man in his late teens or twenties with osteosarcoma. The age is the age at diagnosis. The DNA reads TGCGCCAGCAGCTGGATAGCGGGAGCAGGCAATGAGCAGTTCTTC. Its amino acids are CASSWIAGAGNEQFF.